A selection of T cell receptor beta chains follows, all from one sample in a study of hypomethylating agent response in myelodysplastic syndrome. Data came from immunoSEQ multiplex PCR; TCRdb stores just in-frame clones and leaves some out. This sample yields a few thousand clones, of which 87% are seen a single time; 14% to 15% belongs to the top ten. The source was bone marrow, collected before or after starting hypomethylating agent treatment for myelodysplastic syndrome (not recorded which). These receptors all come from a human donor with myelodysplastic syndrome. Each CDR3 is given with its conserved first and last residue. D genes are given only for firm matches. Expanded clones get a size class; other rows say once, few or many, or leave the size out.

d_call clone_size j_call v_call cdr3_length cdr3_aa cdr3_nt
NA NA TRBJ2-5 TRBV25-1 15 CASSEESARQETQYF TGTGCCAGCAGTGAGGAGTCAGCCCGGCAAGAGACCCAGTACTTC
NA NA TRBJ1-2 TRBV11-2 12 CASSLSGGGYTF TGTGCCAGCAGCTTATCCGGGGGTGGCTACACCTTC
NA NA TRBJ2-3 TRBV12-1 18 CASSFALAGAETSDTQYF TGTGCCAGCAGCTTTGCGCTAGCGGGGGCCGAAACTTCAGATACGCAGTATTTT
NA NA TRBJ2-7 TRBV19 13 CASSRQGGDEQYF TGTGCCAGTAGCCGCCAGGGTGGGGACGAGCAGTACTTC
TRBD2 NA TRBJ2-3 TRBV7-9 16 CASSLATSGSGDTQYF TGTGCCAGCAGCTTAGCGACTAGCGGGTCTGGAGATACGCAGTATTTT
NA NA TRBJ1-5 TRBV2 13 CASSPDSNQPQHF TGTGCCAGCAGTCCCGACAGCAATCAGCCCCAGCATTTT
TRBD2 NA TRBJ2-1 TRBV27 16 CASSRWLAGGSAEQFF TGTGCCAGCAGCCGATGGTTGGCGGGGGGGTCCGCTGAGCAGTTCTTC
NA NA TRBJ2-1 TRBV4-1 19 CASSQAPDSSRSSYNEQFF TGCGCCAGCAGCCAAGCCCCGGACAGCTCTAGGAGCTCCTACAATGAGCAGTTCTTC
NA once TRBJ1-6 TRBV4-1 15 CASSSRQVPNSPLHF TGCGCCAGCAGCTCCCGACAGGTGCCGAATTCACCCCTCCACTTT
NA NA TRBJ1-2 TRBV6-1 16 CASSETAGRPITGYTF TGTGCCAGCAGTGAAACCGCCGGACGGCCGATAACAGGCTACACCTTC
TRBD1 NA TRBJ1-1 TRBV6-1 13 CASSENRGTEAFF TGTGCCAGCAGTGAAAACAGGGGCACTGAAGCTTTCTTT
NA NA TRBJ2-2 TRBV2 14 CASSEVSNSGELFF TGTGCCAGCAGTGAAGTGTCTAATTCCGGGGAGCTGTTTTTT
NA NA TRBJ1-2 TRBV5-6 15 CASSFTGPMPYGYTF TGTGCCAGCAGCTTCACCGGGCCTATGCCTTATGGCTACACCTTC
NA NA TRBJ2-7 TRBV4-1 16 CASSQASGSRAYEQYF TGCGCCAGCAGCCAAGCATCTGGTTCACGGGCCTACGAGCAGTACTTC
TRBD1 NA TRBJ2-5 TRBV9 15 CASSVTPTGDETQYF TGTGCCAGCAGCGTAACACCCACAGGGGACGAGACCCAGTACTTC
TRBD2 NA TRBJ2-2 TRBV7-2 13 CASSHLAAGELFF TGTGCCAGCAGCCATCTAGCGGCCGGGGAGCTGTTTTTT
NA once TRBJ1-5 TRBV5-6 15 CASSLGPVGNQPQHF TGTGCCAGCAGCTTGGGGCCGGTGGGCAATCAGCCCCAGCATTTT
NA NA TRBJ2-5 TRBV19 13 CASSMAVQETQYF TGTGCCAGTAGTATGGCAGTCCAAGAGACCCAGTACTTC
NA NA TRBJ2-3 TRBV7-6 14 CASSATGGRDTQYF TGTGCCAGCAGCGCCACTGGGGGGCGAGATACGCAGTATTTT
NA NA TRBJ1-1 TRBV6-1 14 CASSEDPNSISAFF TGTGCCAGCAGTGAAGACCCTAACAGTATCTCGGCTTTCTTT
TRBD1 NA TRBJ2-7 TRBV10-1 15 CARDTGTGAGYEQYF TGCGCCAGGGATACCGGGACAGGGGCAGGTTACGAGCAGTACTTC
TRBD1 NA TRBJ2-7 TRBV29-1 13 CSVEWDSSYEQYF TGCAGCGTTGAGTGGGACAGCTCCTACGAGCAGTACTTC
TRBD1 NA TRBJ2-1 TRBV7-7 15 CASSPEGQGIGEQFF TGTGCCAGCAGCCCCGAGGGACAGGGAATCGGTGAGCAGTTCTTC
NA NA TRBJ2-2 TRBV28 14 CASSFYWGTGELFF TGTGCCAGCAGTTTTTATTGGGGGACCGGGGAGCTGTTTTTT
TRBD1 NA TRBJ1-2 TRBV30 16 CAWSTTRQGLGYGHTF TGTGCCTGGAGTACAACTCGACAGGGTCTGGGATATGGCCACACCTTC
NA once TRBJ2-2 TRBV7-9 15 CASSSPGKNTGELFF TGTGCCAGCAGTTCTCCGGGGAAGAACACCGGGGAGCTGTTTTTT
NA NA TRBJ2-6 TRBV29-1 13 CSGRSSGANVLTF TGCAGCGGGAGGAGCTCTGGGGCCAACGTCCTGACTTTC
TRBD1 NA TRBJ2-2 TRBV5-4 15 CASSLADREAGELFF TGTGCCAGCAGCTTGGCAGACAGGGAAGCCGGGGAGCTGTTTTTT
NA NA TRBJ1-2 TRBV6-5 14 CASSSGIQGRGYTF TGTGCCAGCAGTTCGGGCATTCAAGGGAGGGGCTACACCTTC
NA few TRBJ1-2 TRBV9 14 CASTLEGGIYGYTF TGTGCCAGCACCCTAGAGGGGGGAATATATGGCTACACCTTC
NA NA TRBJ2-5 TRBV7-8 11 CASSFQETQYF TGTGCCAGCAGCTTTCAAGAGACCCAGTACTTC
NA NA TRBJ1-5 TRBV10-2 15 CASSEWGGAGQPQHF TGCGCCAGCAGTGAGTGGGGGGGCGCCGGACAGCCCCAGCATTTT
NA few TRBJ1-2 TRBV2 14 CASSRSQGSYGYTF TGTGCCAGCAGTCGCTCTCAGGGGAGCTATGGCTACACCTTC